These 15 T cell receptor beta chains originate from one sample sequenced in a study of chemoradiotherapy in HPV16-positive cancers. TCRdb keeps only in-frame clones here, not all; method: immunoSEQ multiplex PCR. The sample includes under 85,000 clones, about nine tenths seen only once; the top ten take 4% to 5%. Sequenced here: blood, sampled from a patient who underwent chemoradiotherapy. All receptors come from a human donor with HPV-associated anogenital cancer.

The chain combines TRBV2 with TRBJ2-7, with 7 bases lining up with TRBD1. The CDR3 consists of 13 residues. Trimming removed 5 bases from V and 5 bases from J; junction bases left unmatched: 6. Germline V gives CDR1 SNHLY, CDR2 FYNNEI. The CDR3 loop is CASSKGALHEQYF. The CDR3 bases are TGTGCCAGCAGTAAGGGGGCGCTCCACGAGCAGTACTTC.

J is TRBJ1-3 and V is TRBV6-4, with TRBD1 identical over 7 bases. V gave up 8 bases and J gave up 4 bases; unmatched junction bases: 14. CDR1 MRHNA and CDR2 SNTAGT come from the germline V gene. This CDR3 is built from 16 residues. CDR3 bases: TGTGCCAGCCCAAAAACCCTTGACAGGGAGGGAAACACCATATATTTT. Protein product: CASPKTLDREGNTIYF.

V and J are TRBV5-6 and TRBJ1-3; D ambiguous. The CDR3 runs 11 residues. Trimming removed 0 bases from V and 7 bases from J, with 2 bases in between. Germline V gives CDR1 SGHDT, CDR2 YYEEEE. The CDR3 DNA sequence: TGTGCCAGCAGCTTGGAGAACACCATATATTTT. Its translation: CASSLENTIYF. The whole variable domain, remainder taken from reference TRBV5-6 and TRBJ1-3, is DAGVTQSPTHLIKTRGQQVTLRCSPKSGHDTVSWYQQALGQGPQFIFQYYEEEERQRGNFPDRFSGHQFPNYSSELNVNALLLGDSALYLCASSLENTIYFGEGSWLTVV.

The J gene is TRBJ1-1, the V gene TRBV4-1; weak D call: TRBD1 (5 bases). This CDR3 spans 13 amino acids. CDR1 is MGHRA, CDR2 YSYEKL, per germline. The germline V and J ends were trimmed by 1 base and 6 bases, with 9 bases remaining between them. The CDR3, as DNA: TGCGCCAGCAGCCAAGGGGACCTCCCTGAAGCTTTCTTT. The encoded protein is CASSQGDLPEAFF.

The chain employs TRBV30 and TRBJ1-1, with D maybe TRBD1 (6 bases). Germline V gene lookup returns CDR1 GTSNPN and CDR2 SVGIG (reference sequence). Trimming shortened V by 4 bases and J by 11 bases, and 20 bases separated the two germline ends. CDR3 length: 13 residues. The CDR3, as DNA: TGTGCCTGGACTCTAGGGGGAGTGGGGGATGCTTTCTTT. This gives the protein CAWTLGGVGDAFF.

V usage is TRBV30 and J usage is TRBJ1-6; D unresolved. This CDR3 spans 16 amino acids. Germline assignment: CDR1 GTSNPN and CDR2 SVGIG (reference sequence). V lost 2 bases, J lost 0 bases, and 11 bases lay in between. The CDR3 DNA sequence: TGTGCCTGGAGTCCCAGAGTTGGCTCCTATAATTCACCCCTCCACTTT. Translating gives CAWSPRVGSYNSPLHF.

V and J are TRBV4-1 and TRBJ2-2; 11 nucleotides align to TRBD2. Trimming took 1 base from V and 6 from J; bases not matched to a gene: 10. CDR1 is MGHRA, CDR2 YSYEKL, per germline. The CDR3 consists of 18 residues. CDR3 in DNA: TGCGCCAGCAGCCAAGCGGCTAGCGGGAGGTCTCCCGCCGGGGAGCTGTTTTTT. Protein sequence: CASSQAASGRSPAGELFF.

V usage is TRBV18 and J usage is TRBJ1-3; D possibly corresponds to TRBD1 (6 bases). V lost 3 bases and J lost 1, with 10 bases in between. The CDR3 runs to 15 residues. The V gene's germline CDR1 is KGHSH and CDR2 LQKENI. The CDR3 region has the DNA TGTGCCAGCTCACCCCAGGGGTTGTCTGGAAACACCATATATTTT. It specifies CASSPQGLSGNTIYF.

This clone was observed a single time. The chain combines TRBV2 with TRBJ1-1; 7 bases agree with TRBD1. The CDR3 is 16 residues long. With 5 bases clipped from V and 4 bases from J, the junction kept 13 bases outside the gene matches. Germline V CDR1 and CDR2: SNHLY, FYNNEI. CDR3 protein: CASSPDRPPGGTEAFF. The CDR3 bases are TGTGCCAGCAGTCCGGACAGGCCCCCGGGGGGCACTGAAGCTTTCTTT.

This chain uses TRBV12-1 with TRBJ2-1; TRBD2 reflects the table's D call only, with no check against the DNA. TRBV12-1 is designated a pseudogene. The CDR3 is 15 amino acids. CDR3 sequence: CASSHSGRGDNEQFF. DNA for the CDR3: TGTGCCAGCAGCCATAGCGGGAGGGGGGACAATGAGCAGTTCTTC.

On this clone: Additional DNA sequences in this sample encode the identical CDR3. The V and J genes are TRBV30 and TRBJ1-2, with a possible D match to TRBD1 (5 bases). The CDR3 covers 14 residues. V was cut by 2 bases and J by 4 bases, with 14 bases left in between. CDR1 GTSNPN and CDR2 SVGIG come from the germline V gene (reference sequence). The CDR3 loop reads CAWSHFGQGYGYTF. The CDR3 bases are TGTGCCTGGAGTCACTTTGGGCAGGGCTATGGCTACACCTTC.

CDR3: CASCRDQETQYF. CDR3 coding DNA: TGCGCCAGCTGCCGGGACCAAGAGACCCAGTACTTC. The V gene is TRBV5-1, the J gene TRBJ2-5, with D hard to call. With 7 bases removed from V and 0 bases from J, the gap between germline ends came to 7 bases. The CDR3 is 12 amino acids. Looked up from germline, CDR1 is SGHRS and CDR2 is YFSETQ. Full variable domain (rest looked up from reference TRBV5-1 and TRBJ2-5): KAGVTQTPRYLIKTRGQQVTLSCSPISGHRSVSWYQQTPGQGLQFLFEYFSETQRNKGNFPGRFSGRQFSNSRSEMNVSTLELGDSALYLCASCRDQETQYFGPGTRLLVL.

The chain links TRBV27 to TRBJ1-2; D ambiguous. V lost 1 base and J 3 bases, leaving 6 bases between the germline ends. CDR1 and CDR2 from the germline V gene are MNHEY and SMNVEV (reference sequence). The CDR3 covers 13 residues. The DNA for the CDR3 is TGTGCCAGCAGTTTATACGGGGACTATGGCTACACCTTC. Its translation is CASSLYGDYGYTF.

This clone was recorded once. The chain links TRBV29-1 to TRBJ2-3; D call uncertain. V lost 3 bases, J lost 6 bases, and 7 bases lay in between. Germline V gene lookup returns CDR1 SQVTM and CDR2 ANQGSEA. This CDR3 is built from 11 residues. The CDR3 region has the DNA TGCAGCGTTGACAGCCCTGATACGCAGTATTTT. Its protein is CSVDSPDTQYF.

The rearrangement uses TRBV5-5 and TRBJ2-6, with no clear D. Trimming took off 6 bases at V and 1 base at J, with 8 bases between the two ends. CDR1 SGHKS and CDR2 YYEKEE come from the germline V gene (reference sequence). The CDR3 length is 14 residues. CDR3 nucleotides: TGTGCCAGCACAACCCTATCTGGGGCCAACGTCCTGACTTTC. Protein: CASTTLSGANVLTF.